The 12 T cell receptor beta chains below all came from one sample that was sequenced in a study of T cell clonotyping in hematopoietic cell transplantation. Profiled with immunoSEQ multiplex PCR; TCRdb holds only in-frame clones, not every one. Of some 10,000 clones listed, approximately 89% are singletons. Specimen: peripheral blood mononuclear cells. These receptors all come from a woman aged 50 to 65 in good health. Some clones in this sample may be carry-over from other donors' samples.

V gene TRBV7-3 combines with J gene TRBJ2-3, with D tentatively TRBD2 (6 bases). V lost 1 base, J lost 3 bases, and 11 bases lay in between. The CDR3 has 15 amino acids. CDR1 and CDR2 from the germline V gene are SGHTA and FQGTGA. The CDR3 protein is CASSLSGGPTDTQYF. The CDR3 region has the DNA TGTGCCAGCAGCTTAAGTGGAGGGCCTACAGATACGCAGTATTTT. Full variable domain (outside the CDR3, taken from reference TRBV7-3 and TRBJ2-3): GAGVSQTPSNKVTEKGKYVELRCDPISGHTALYWYRQSLGQGPEFLIYFQGTGAADDSGLPNDRFFAVRPEGSVSTLKIQRTERGDSAVYLCASSLSGGPTDTQYFGPGTRLTVL.

This sequence joins TRBV11-2 and TRBJ2-5; maybe TRBD2 (6 bases). V dropped 3 bases and J dropped 2 bases, with 7 bases sitting between them. The germline CDR1 and CDR2 sequences are SGHAT and FQNNGV. The CDR3 length is 13 residues. DNA for the CDR3: TGTGCCAGCAGCTTTGGAGGGCAAGAGACCCAGTACTTC. Amino acid sequence: CASSFGGQETQYF.

The V gene is TRBV7-2, the J gene TRBJ2-7; D possibly matches TRBD1 or TRBD2 (5 bases each). Germline V gives CDR1 SGHTA, CDR2 FQGNSA. The CDR3 loop spans 16 amino acids. Trimming left V 4 bases short and J 0 bases short, with 16 bases between. The CDR3 region has the DNA TGTGCCAGCAGCTCCCGTGCGGCAGGGAGCTCCTACGAGCAGTACTTC. Its protein product is CASSSRAAGSSYEQYF. The complete variable domain, with remaining parts taken from reference TRBV7-2 and TRBJ2-7, reads GAGVSQSPSNKVTEKGKDVELRCDPISGHTALYWYRQSLGQGLEFLIYFQGNSAPDKSGLPSDRFSAERTGGSVSTLTIQRTQQEDSAVYLCASSSRAAGSSYEQYFGPGTRLTVT.

The rearrangement joins TRBV10-3 to TRBJ2-7, with 8 bases matching TRBD1. The CDR3 is made up of 14 amino acids. Per the germline V gene, CDR1 is ENHRY and CDR2 is SYGVKD. The V and J ends lost 4 bases and 2 bases, in that order; junction bases with no gene match: 4. CDR3 nucleotides: TGTGCCATCAGTGGACAGGGGAATCCCTACGAGCAGTACTTC. Protein: CAISGQGNPYEQYF.

The chain is built from TRBV6-6 and TRBJ1-1; D unresolved. Germline V lookup: CDR1 MNHNY, CDR2 SVGAGI (reference sequence). V dropped 2 bases and J dropped 1 base, with 11 bases sitting between them. This CDR3 has 15 amino acids. The CDR3 protein is CASSYAGVWNTEAFF. CDR3 coding DNA: TGTGCCAGCAGTTACGCCGGGGTCTGGAACACTGAAGCTTTCTTT.

V gene TRBV5-4 combines with J gene TRBJ2-7; D might be TRBD1 or TRBD2, each matching 5 bases. The CDR3 is made up of 14 amino acids. Germline CDR1 and CDR2: SGHNT and YYREEE (reference sequence). The germline V and J ends were trimmed by 4 bases and 1 base, with 12 bases remaining between them. The CDR3 region is CASSAWGKSYEQYF. The CDR3 coding sequence is TGTGCCAGCAGCGCGTGGGGGAAGTCCTACGAGCAGTACTTC.

This sequence joins TRBV4-1 and TRBJ1-6; 9 bases align to TRBD1. CDR1 is MGHRA and CDR2 is YSYEKL in the germline V gene. This CDR3 is 16 amino acids long. The V segment lost 1 base and the J segment 10 bases; nucleotides outside the gene matches: 8. The CDR3 region is CASSQGVTGGRSPLHF. The CDR3 DNA is TGCGCCAGCAGCCAAGGGGTGACAGGGGGAAGGTCACCCCTCCACTTT.

This clone was recorded once. The gene calls are TRBV11-1 and TRBJ1-6, with 7 bases lining up with TRBD1. This CDR3 has 16 amino acids. Per the germline V gene, CDR1 is SGHAT and CDR2 is FQDESV (reference sequence). Trimming took 5 bases from V and 11 from J; bases not matched to a gene: 15. CDR3 sequence reads: CASSPRTGGGGTPLHF. CDR3 nucleotides: TGTGCCAGCAGCCCACGGACAGGTGGTGGGGGGACACCCCTCCACTTT.

This clone showed up just once. The CDR3 loop is CASRGQGAGNTEAFF. CDR3 DNA: TGTGCCAGCAGGGGGCAGGGGGCGGGGAACACTGAAGCTTTCTTT. The rearrangement joins TRBV6-5 to TRBJ1-1; TRBD1 matches 8 bases. This CDR3 is 15 amino acids long. Trimming took 6 bases from V and 1 from J; bases not matched to a gene: 7. The germline CDR1 and CDR2 sequences are MNHEY and SVGAGI.

Worth noting for this clone: This same CDR3 is encoded by further DNA sequences in the sample. This rearrangement joins TRBV29-1 to TRBJ2-6; D is perhaps TRBD1 (6 bases). Trimming pared 7 bases from V and 0 bases from J, leaving 13 bases between. There are 15 residues in the CDR3. Looked up from germline, CDR1 is SQVTM and CDR2 is ANQGSEA. This CDR3 is CSARQGSSGANVLTF. DNA of the CDR3: TGCAGCGCCCGTCAGGGGAGCTCTGGGGCCAACGTCCTGACTTTC.

The chain employs TRBV5-6 and TRBJ1-6; tentatively, D is TRBD1 (5 bases). This CDR3 spans 15 amino acids. Germline lookup yields CDR1 SGHDT and CDR2 YYEEEE. The V end lost 2 bases, the J end lost 9 bases, and 15 bases lay between the germline ends. CDR3 loop: CASSLRQGSASPLHF. In DNA form, the CDR3 reads TGTGCCAGCAGCTTACGGCAGGGAAGTGCTTCACCCCTCCACTTT.

The chain joins TRBV30 to TRBJ1-2; TRBD1 matches at 9 bases. Germline V lookup: CDR1 GTSNPN, CDR2 SVGIG (reference sequence). CDR3 length: 13 residues. Trimming removed 3 bases from V and 7 bases from J; junction bases left unmatched: 6. The CDR3 spells CAWREQGAGGYTF. The CDR3 DNA sequence: TGTGCCTGGAGAGAACAGGGGGCGGGTGGCTACACCTTC.